This entry concerns a single T cell receptor beta chain. What it binds is unknown. Trimming cost V 3 bases and J 4 bases, with 16 bases left between them. From germline, CDR1 is SGDLS and CDR2 YYNGEE. The CDR3 contains 15 residues. 60 Vbeta and 13 Jbeta primers were used in PCR. Per the original methods: An analysis that came later counted some 80 million unique TCR beta chains, 10 million to 12 million shared. Clones were read by immunoSEQ multiplex PCR, and TCRdb kept only the in-frame ones, dropping some. V and J calls and clone size are those listed in that table; D and trimming were worked out from the DNA. Of over 100,000 clones listed, approximately 8.9% are singletons. The data stem from a study of cytomegalovirus exposure and HLA in healthy donors. Sampled while nominally healthy, donors likely had unrecorded immune exposures. Findings and limits, study-wide: According to the study, around 150 TCR beta chains were cytomegalovirus-associated. As immune exposure information, only CMV serostatus was available.

This clonotype originated in a woman aged 40 to 50 in good health and CMV-seropositive. What was sequenced was PBMCs. The chain has TRBV9 and TRBJ1-2, with D possibly matching TRBD1 (6 bases). CDR3: CASSDPQGFGYGYTF. CDR3 sequence (DNA): TGTGCCAGCAGCGACCCACAGGGTTTCGGCTATGGCTACACCTTC.